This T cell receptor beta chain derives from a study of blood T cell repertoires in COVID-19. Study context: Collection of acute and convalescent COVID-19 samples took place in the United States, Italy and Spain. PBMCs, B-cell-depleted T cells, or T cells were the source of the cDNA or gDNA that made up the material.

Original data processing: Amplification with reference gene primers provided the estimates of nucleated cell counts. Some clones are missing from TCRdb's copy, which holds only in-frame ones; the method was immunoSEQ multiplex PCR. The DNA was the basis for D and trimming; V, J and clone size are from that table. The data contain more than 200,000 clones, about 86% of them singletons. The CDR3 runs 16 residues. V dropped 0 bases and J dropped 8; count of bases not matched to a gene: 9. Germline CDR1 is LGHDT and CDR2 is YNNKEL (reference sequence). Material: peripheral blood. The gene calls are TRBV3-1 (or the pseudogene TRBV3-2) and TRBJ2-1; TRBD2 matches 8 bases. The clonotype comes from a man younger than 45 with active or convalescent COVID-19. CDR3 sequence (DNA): TGTGCCAGCAGCCAAGATGCGGGGCGGGGGGTGTATGAGCAGTTCTTC. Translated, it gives CASSQDAGRGVYEQFF.